This TCR beta chain was captured by sequencing in a study of blood T cell repertoires in COVID-19. Turning to the study itself: Acute-phase and convalescent COVID-19 samples originated in the United States, Italy and Spain.

CDR1 SGHRS and CDR2 YFSETQ come from the germline V gene. V lost 0 bases, J lost 5 bases, and 11 bases lay in between. This CDR3 is built from 14 residues. Original processing notes: Amplified reference gene primers provided the basis for estimating nucleated cell counts. Method: immunoSEQ multiplex PCR; TCRdb's copy keeps in-frame clones and lacks some. Clone size and V and J calls were adopted from that table, with D and trimming inferred from the DNA. The sample records tens of thousands of clones, roughly 85% being singletons. The sequencing input was peripheral blood. V gene TRBV5-1 combines with J gene TRBJ2-5; possible D gene TRBD2, 6 bases. The sequence was collected from a man aged 55 to 70 with acute or convalescent COVID-19. CDR3 nucleotide sequence: TGCGCCAGCAGCTTGGGCAGGGCGGGGGAGACCCAGTACTTC. Translating gives CASSLGRAGETQYF.